This passage covers 15 T cell receptor beta chains from one sample sequenced in a study of T cell responses to AZD1222 COVID-19 vaccine. Produced via immunoSEQ multiplex PCR; TCRdb's table is partial and in-frame only. The sample holds some 120,000 clones; around nine tenths are singletons and the top ten take 11%. Sequenced material: peripheral blood, taken on day 0 of MenACWY control vaccination. The receptors were sampled from an adult in good health.

The chain is built from TRBV10-3 and TRBJ1-2; D gene uncertain. Trimming left V 0 bases short and J 0 bases short, with 2 bases between. Germline CDR1 reads ENHRY; CDR2 reads SYGVKD. There are 13 residues in the CDR3. The CDR3 DNA follows: TGTGCCATCAGTGAGTCAGCTAACTATGGCTACACCTTC. Translating gives CAISESANYGYTF.

V is TRBV5-1 and J is TRBJ1-1; D unclear. V was pared by 4 bases and J by 1 base, with 11 bases between. This CDR3 comprises 14 residues. Germline V gene sequence: CDR1 SGHRS, CDR2 YFSETQ. CDR3 in amino acids: CASSAGVGNTEAFF. The CDR3 nucleotides are TGCGCCAGCAGCGCCGGCGTGGGGAACACTGAAGCTTTCTTT.

The CDR3, as DNA: TGTGCCAGCAGTTCACGGACAGGGAACACTGAAGCTTTCTTT. Amino acids: CASSSRTGNTEAFF. This chain links TRBV27 with TRBJ1-1; TRBD1 agrees at 7 bases. Looked up from germline, CDR1 is MNHEY and CDR2 is SMNVEV (reference sequence). Trimming removed 4 bases from V and 1 base from J; junction bases left unmatched: 3. There are 14 residues in the CDR3.

By frequency in the sample, this clone is medium-sized. The chain carries TRBV3-1 (or the pseudogene TRBV3-2) and TRBJ2-6; no definite D call. Germline CDR1 reads LGHDT; CDR2 reads YNNKEL (reference sequence). Deletions cut 4 bases from V and 2 bases from J, with 6 bases between. This CDR3 comprises 14 residues. The CDR3 nucleotides are TGTGCCAGCAGCCTCGGTCCTGGGGCCAACGTCCTGACTTTC. Residues: CASSLGPGANVLTF.

The chain recombines TRBV6-5 with TRBJ1-1, with TRBD1 as a possible D gene (5 bases). CDR1 and CDR2 from the germline V gene are MNHEY and SVGAGI. Trimming took 6 bases from V and 1 from J, leaving 9 bases between them. This CDR3 has 13 residues. CDR3 nucleotide sequence: TGTGCCAGCAGCTTTACAGGGAACACTGAAGCTTTCTTT. It specifies CASSFTGNTEAFF.

The J gene is TRBJ2-3, the V gene TRBV9, with 10 bases fitting TRBD2. From germline, CDR1 is SGDLS and CDR2 YYNGEE. The length of the CDR3 is 16 residues. The trim removed 3 bases at V and 0 bases at J, leaving 4 bases unmatched. The DNA for the CDR3 is TGTGCCAGCAGCGGCCTAGCGGGAGTCAGCACAGATACGCAGTATTTT. Its protein is CASSGLAGVSTDTQYF.

The chain carries TRBV2 and TRBJ2-2; TRBD2 is a possible D gene (5 bases). Trimming removed 5 bases at V and 6 bases at J, with 13 bases between. The CDR3 totals 14 residues. The V gene's germline CDR1 is SNHLY and CDR2 FYNNEI. CDR3 sequence reads: CASSIGLVPGELFF. CDR3 coding DNA: TGTGCCAGCAGTATTGGACTCGTTCCCGGGGAGCTGTTTTTT.

The chain is built from TRBV11-3 and TRBJ1-1; no clear D gene. There are 14 residues in the CDR3. Germline V gene sequence: CDR1 SGHNT, CDR2 YENEEA. Between the trimmed V and J ends, which lost 5 bases and 0 bases, there was a span of 10 bases. The CDR3 is CASSRAAMNTEAFF. The CDR3 DNA sequence: TGTGCCAGCAGCCGAGCAGCCATGAACACTGAAGCTTTCTTT.

The chain uses TRBV2 and TRBJ2-1; a possible D gene is TRBD2 (5 bases). Trimming shortened V by 6 bases and J by 7 bases, and 10 bases separated the two germline ends. Germline loops: CDR1 SNHLY, CDR2 FYNNEI. The CDR3 is made up of 12 amino acids. The CDR3 is CASSRLTNEQFF. Here the CDR3 DNA reads TGTGCCAGCAGCAGACTAACAAATGAGCAGTTCTTC.

The V call is TRBV6-5, the J call TRBJ2-1; tentative D call: TRBD2 (5 bases). The ends were cut back, 8 bases at V and 0 bases at J, with 14 bases in the middle. Germline CDR1 and CDR2: MNHEY and SVGAGI. The CDR3 consists of 15 residues. Written as DNA, the CDR3 is TGTGCCAGCCGCCCGGGGTCAGACTCCTACAATGAGCAGTTCTTC. Translation: CASRPGSDSYNEQFF.

The chain links TRBV4-2 to TRBJ2-3; no clear D. Per the germline V gene, CDR1 is LGHNA and CDR2 is YNFKEQ. Trimming stripped 0 bases from V and 2 bases from J, with 9 bases between. There are 15 residues in the CDR3. The CDR3 spells CASSQEYSNTDTQYF. CDR3 nucleotides: TGTGCCAGCAGCCAAGAGTACAGCAACACAGATACGCAGTATTTT.

This clone was counted only a few times. This chain connects TRBV11-2 to TRBJ1-1; D is undetermined. Looked up from germline, CDR1 is SGHAT and CDR2 is FQNNGV. The CDR3 runs to 14 residues. V shed 3 bases and J shed 1 base, with 9 bases lying between them. The chain's CDR3 is CASSFRQQNTEAFF. CDR3 in DNA: TGTGCCAGCAGCTTTAGACAACAGAACACTGAAGCTTTCTTT.

The chain has TRBV5-5 and TRBJ2-5, with 9 bases fitting TRBD2. Germline V lookup: CDR1 SGHKS, CDR2 YYEKEE (reference sequence). The V segment lost 1 base and the J segment 1 base; nucleotides outside the gene matches: 2. The CDR3 totals 15 residues. The CDR3 region has the DNA TGTGCCAGCAGCTTGAAGCGGGAGGTCCAAGAGACCCAGTACTTC. Its translation: CASSLKREVQETQYF.

The chain employs TRBV7-9 and TRBJ2-3, with 7 bases aligning to TRBD2. CDR1 and CDR2 (germline): SEHNR, FQNEAQ (reference sequence). After removal of 0 bases from V and 7 bases from J, the junction contained 7 bases not matched to a gene. This CDR3 is built from 15 residues. The CDR3 loop is CASSLAGGSGYTQYF. The CDR3 DNA sequence: TGTGCCAGCAGCTTAGCCGGCGGGAGTGGATATACGCAGTATTTT. The complete variable domain, with remaining parts taken from reference TRBV7-9 and TRBJ2-3, reads DTGVSQNPRHKITKRGQNVTFRCDPISEHNRLYWYRQTLGQGPEFLTYFQNEAQLEKSRLLSDRFSAERPKGSFSTLEIQRTEQGDSAMYLCASSLAGGSGYTQYFGPGTRLTVL.

The chain combines TRBV3-1 (or the pseudogene TRBV3-2) with TRBJ2-3; D call uncertain. This CDR3 comprises 15 residues. CDR1 is LGHDT, CDR2 YNNKEL, per germline (reference sequence). Trimming cost V 1 base and J 1 base, with 9 bases left between them. CDR3: CASSQVQGRTDTQYF. The CDR3 bases are TGTGCCAGCAGCCAAGTTCAAGGGCGCACAGATACGCAGTATTTT.